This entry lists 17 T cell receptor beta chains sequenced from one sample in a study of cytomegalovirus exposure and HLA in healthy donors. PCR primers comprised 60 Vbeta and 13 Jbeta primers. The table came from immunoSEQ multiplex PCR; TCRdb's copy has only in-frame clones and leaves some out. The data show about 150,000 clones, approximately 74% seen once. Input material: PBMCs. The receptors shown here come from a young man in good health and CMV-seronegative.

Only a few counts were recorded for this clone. In DNA, the CDR3 is TGTGCCAGCACCGAGAGGTTAAGCAATCAGCCCCAGCATTTT. It codes for CASTERLSNQPQHF. The rearrangement joins TRBV2 to TRBJ1-5; D is uncertain. V lost 7 bases and J 1 base, leaving 11 bases between the germline ends. CDR1 is SNHLY and CDR2 is FYNNEI in the germline V gene. The CDR3 runs to 14 residues.

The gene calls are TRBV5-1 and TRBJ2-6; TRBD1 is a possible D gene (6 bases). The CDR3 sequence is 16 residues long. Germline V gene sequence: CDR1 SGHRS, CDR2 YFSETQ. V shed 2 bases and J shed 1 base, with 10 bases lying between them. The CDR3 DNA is TGCGCCAGCAGCTTACAGGGCGGGTCTGGGGCCAACGTCCTGACTTTC. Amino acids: CASSLQGGSGANVLTF.

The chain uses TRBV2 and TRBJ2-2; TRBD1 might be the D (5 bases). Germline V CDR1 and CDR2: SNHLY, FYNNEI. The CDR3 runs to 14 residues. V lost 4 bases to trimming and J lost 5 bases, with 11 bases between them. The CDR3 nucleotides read TGTGCCAGCAGTGGTAGGGGCGGAACCGGGGAGCTGTTTTTT. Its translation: CASSGRGGTGELFF.

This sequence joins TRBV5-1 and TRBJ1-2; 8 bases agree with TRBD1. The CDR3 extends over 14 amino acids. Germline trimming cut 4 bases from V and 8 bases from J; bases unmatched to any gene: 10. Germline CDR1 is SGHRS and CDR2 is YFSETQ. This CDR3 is CASSTGQGVGGYTF. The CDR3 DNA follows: TGCGCCAGCAGCACCGGACAGGGCGTAGGGGGCTACACCTTC.

The CDR3 nucleotides are TGCGCCAGCAGCCAGGGGACAGGGGGAGGACAGCCCCAGCATTTT. This translates into CASSQGTGGGQPQHF. The chain employs TRBV4-3 and TRBJ1-5; the match to TRBD1 covers 11 bases. The CDR3 runs 15 residues. CDR1 and CDR2 (germline): LGHNA, YSLEER. V gave up 3 bases and J gave up 7 bases; unmatched junction bases: 5.

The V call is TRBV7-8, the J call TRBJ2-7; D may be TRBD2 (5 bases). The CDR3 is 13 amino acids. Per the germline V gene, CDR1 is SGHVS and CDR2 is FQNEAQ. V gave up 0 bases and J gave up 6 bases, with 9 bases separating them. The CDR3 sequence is CASSLARTGEQYF. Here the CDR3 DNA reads TGTGCCAGCAGCTTAGCAAGGACTGGCGAGCAGTACTTC.

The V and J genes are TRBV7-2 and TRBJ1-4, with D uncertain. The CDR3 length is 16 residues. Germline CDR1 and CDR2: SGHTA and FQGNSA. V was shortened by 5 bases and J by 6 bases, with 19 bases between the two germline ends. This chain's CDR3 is CASSPRGQRADEKLFF. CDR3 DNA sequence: TGTGCCAGCAGCCCCCGAGGGCAGAGGGCTGATGAAAAACTGTTTTTT. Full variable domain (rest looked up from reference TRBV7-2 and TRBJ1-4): GAGVSQSPSNKVTEKGKDVELRCDPISGHTALYWYRQSLGQGLEFLIYFQGNSAPDKSGLPSDRFSAERTGGSVSTLTIQRTQQEDSAVYLCASSPRGQRADEKLFFGSGTQLSVL.

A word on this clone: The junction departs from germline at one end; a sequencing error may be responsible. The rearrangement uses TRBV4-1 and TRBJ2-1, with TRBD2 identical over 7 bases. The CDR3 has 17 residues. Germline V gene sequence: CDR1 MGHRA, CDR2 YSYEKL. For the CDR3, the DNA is TGCGCCAGCGGCCAGTCCCCAGCGGGAAGCTCCTACAATGAGCAGTTCTTC. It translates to CASGQSPAGSSYNEQFF.

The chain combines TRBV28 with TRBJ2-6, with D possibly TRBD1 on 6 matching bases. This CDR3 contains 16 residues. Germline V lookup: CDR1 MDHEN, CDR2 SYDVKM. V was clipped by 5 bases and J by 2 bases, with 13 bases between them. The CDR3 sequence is CASSPTGFAGANVLTF. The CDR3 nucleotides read TGTGCCAGCAGTCCCACAGGGTTCGCTGGGGCCAACGTCCTGACTTTC.

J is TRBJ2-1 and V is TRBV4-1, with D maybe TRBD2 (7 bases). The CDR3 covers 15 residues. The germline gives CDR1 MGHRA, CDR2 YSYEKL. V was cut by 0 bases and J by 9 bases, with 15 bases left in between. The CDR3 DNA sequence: TGCGCCAGCAGCCAAGATGTGGGGGGGCAAATTGAGCAGTTCTTC. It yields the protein CASSQDVGGQIEQFF.

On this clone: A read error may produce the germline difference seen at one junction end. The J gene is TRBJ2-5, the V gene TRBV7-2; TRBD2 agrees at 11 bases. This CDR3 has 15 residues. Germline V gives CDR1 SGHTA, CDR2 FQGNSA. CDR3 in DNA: TGTGCCAGCAGATTAGCGGGGGGGCCCCAAGAGACCCAGTACTTC. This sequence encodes CASRLAGGPQETQYF.

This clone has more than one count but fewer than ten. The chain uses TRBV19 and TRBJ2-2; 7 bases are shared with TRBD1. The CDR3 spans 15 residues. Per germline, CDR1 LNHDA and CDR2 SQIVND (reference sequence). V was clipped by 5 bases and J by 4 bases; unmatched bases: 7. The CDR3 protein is CASSSKGASTGELFF. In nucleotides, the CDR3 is TGTGCCAGTAGTTCCAAGGGGGCGAGCACCGGGGAGCTGTTTTTT.

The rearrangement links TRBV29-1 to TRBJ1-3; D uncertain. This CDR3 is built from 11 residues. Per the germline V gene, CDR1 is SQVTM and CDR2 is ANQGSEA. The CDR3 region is CSSVAGNTIYF. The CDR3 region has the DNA TGCTCATCGGTCGCTGGAAACACCATATATTTT.

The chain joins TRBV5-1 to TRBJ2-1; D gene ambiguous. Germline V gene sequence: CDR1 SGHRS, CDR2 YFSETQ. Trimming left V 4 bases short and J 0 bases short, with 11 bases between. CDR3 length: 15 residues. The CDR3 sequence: CASSRSGSSYNEQFF. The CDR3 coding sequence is TGCGCCAGCAGCCGTTCCGGGTCCTCCTACAATGAGCAGTTCTTC. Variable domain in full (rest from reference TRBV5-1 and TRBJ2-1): KAGVTQTPRYLIKTRGQQVTLSCSPISGHRSVSWYQQTPGQGLQFLFEYFSETQRNKGNFPGRFSGRQFSNSRSEMNVSTLELGDSALYLCASSRSGSSYNEQFFGPGTRLTVL.

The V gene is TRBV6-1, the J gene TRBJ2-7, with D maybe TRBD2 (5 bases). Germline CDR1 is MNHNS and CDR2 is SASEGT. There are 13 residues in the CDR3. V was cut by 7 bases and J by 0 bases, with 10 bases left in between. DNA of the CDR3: TGTGCCAGCACTAATCGGGGCTCCTACGAGCAGTACTTC. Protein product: CASTNRGSYEQYF.

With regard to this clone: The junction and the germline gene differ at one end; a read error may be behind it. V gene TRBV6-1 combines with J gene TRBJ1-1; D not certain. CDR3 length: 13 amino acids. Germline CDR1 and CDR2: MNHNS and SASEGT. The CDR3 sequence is CASREGRDTEAFF. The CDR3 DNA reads TGTGCCAGCAGAGAAGGGAGGGACACTGAAGCTTTCTTT.

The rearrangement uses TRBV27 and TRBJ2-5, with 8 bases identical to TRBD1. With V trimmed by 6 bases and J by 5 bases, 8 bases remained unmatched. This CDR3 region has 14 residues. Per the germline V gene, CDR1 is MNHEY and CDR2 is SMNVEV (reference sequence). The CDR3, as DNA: TGTGCCAGCAGGCTCAGGGGGCGTGGTGAGACCCAGTACTTC. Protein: CASRLRGRGETQYF.